This T cell receptor beta chain was identified during a study of CD8+ T cells in alopecia areata. As for the study in general: Treated patients received oral tofacitinib, 5 to 10 mg twice daily.

Germline lookup yields CDR1 SGHKS and CDR2 YYEKEE (reference sequence). The length of the CDR3 is 13 residues. Trimming removed 0 bases at V and 6 bases at J, with 9 bases between. Treatment reported: oral pan-JAK inhibitor, 5-10 mg twice daily. Patients with alopecia areata provided lesional scalp punch biopsies as well as peripheral blood. Comment on this clone: Its antigen is undetermined.

Notes on the study in general: Persistence in scalp and blood during tofacitinib was observed for many expanded lesional clones. An increase in clonality over normal scalp was evident in lesional scalp, especially alopecia totalis/universalis. Scalp clonality dropped significantly under tofacitinib, as did expanded CD8+ top-100 clones.

RNA was isolated and reverse transcribed to cDNA, the sequencing template. TCRdb's copy holds only in-frame clones and misses some; the assay was immunoSEQ multiplex PCR. Among around 21,000 clones listed, around three fifths were seen once. The specimen comprised skin, sampled at week 4, from a patient treated with tofacitinib. The receptor's source is a human donor with alopecia areata. The V and J genes are TRBV5-5 and TRBJ1-2; perhaps TRBD1 as D (6 bases). In nucleotides, the CDR3 is TGTGCCAGCAGCTTGGGGACAGTCGATGGCTACACCTTC. Translating it yields CASSLGTVDGYTF.